This TCR beta chain was sequenced for a study of T-cell memory formation after mild COVID-19. Study observations and caveats: Memory from before infection featured some responding clones, which suggests cross-reactive memory joined. SARS-CoV-2 specificity was not confirmed for second-wave clones peaking on day 37. CD4+ contracting clones lay mainly in CM and EM, CD8+ ones in EMRA.

Comment on this clonotype: Its target is not known.

TCR alpha and TCR beta cDNA libraries carrying sample barcodes and UMIs were produced by 5'RACE using constant-segment primers. A single record per CDR3 protein comes from TCRdb applying MiXCR to the 5' RACE reads. In the table there are 120,000 to 150,000 distinct CDR3 sequences, around 5.8% of which are singletons. V lost 1 base and J lost 5, with 12 bases in between. The CDR3 loop spans 15 amino acids. The germline V gene encodes CDR1 LGHNA and CDR2 YNFKEQ. Sequencing was performed on PBMCs or a T cell subset sorted from them (not recorded which). This sequence joins TRBV4-2 and TRBJ2-1; D gene ambiguous. The sequence was collected from an adult woman who had mild COVID-19 (a few samples of this study predate the infection). Cell type and time point are not known. The CDR3: CASSQGKGGHNEQFF. In DNA, the CDR3 is TGTGCCAGCAGCCAAGGAAAGGGCGGCCACAATGAGCAGTTCTTC.